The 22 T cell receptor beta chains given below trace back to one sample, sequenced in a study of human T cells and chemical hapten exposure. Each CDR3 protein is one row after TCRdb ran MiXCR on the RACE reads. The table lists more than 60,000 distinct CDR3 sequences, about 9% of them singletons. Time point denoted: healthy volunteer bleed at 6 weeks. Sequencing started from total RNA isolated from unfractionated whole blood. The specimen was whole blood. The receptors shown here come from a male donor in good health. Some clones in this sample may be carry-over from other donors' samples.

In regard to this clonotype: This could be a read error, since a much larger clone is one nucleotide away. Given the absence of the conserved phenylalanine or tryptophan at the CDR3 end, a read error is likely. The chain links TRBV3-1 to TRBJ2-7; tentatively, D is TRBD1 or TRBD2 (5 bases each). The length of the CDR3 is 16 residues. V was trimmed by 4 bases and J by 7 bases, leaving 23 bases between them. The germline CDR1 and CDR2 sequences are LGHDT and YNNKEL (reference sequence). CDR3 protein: CASSLQIGGEVWEQYS. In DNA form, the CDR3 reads TGTGCCAGCAGCCTTCAAATTGGGGGAGAGGTATGGGAGCAGTACTCC.

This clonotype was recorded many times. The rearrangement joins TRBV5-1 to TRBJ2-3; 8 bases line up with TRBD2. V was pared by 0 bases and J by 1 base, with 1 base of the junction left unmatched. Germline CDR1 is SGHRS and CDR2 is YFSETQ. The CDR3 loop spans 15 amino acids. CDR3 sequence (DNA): TGCGCCAGCAGCTTGGAAGCGGGGGGCACAGATACGCAGTATTTT. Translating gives CASSLEAGGTDTQYF.

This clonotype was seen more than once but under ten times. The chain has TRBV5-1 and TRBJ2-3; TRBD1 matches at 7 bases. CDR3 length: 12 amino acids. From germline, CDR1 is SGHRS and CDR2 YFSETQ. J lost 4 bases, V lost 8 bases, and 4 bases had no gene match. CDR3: CASKTGADTQYF. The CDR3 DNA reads TGCGCCAGTAAAACAGGGGCAGATACGCAGTATTTT.

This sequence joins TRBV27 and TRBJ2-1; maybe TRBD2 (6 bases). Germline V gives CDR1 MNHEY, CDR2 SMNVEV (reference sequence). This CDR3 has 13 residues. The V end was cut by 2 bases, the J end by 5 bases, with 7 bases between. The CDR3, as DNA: TGTGCCAGCAGTTTAACGGGGGACAATGAGCAGTTCTTC. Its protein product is CASSLTGDNEQFF.

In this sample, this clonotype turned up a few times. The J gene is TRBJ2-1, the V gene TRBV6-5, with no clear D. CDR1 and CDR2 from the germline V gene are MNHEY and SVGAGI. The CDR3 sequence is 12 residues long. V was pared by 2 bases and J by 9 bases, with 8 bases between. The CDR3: CASSYGNTEQFF. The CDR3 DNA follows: TGTGCCAGCAGTTACGGGAACACTGAGCAGTTCTTC.

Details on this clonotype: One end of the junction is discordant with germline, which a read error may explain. CDR3 sequence reads: CASGLLAGNEKLFF. CDR3 DNA sequence: TGTGCCAGCGGTTTATTAGCGGGGAATGAAAAACTGTTTTTT. The rearrangement uses TRBV12-3 or TRBV12-4 and TRBJ1-4; no reliable D call. This CDR3 has 14 residues.

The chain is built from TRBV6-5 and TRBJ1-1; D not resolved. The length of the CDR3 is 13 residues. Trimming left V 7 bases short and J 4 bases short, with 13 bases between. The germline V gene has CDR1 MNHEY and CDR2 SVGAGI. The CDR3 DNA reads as TGTGCCAGCAAGTCCGAGAGGGTCACTGAAGCTTTCTTT. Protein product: CASKSERVTEAFF.

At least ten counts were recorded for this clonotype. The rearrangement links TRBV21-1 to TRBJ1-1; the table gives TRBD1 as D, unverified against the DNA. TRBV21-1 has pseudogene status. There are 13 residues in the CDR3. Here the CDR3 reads CTFQRTGGTEAFF. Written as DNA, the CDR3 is TGTACATTCCAACGTACAGGGGGCACTGAAGCTTTCTTT.

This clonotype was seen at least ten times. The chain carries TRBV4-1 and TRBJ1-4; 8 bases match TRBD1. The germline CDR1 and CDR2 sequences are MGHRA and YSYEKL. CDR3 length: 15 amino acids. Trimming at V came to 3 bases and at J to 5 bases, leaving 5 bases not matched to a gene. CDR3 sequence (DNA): TGCGCCAGCAGCCACCAGGACAGGGAAAATGAAAAACTGTTTTTT. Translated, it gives CASSHQDRENEKLFF.

CDR3 bases: TGTGCCACCAGTGGGGGACAGGGGACCACCGGGGAGCTGTTTTTT. It translates to CATSGGQGTTGELFF. The rearrangement uses TRBV15 and TRBJ2-2, with 10 bases aligning to TRBD1. The CDR3 has 15 residues. Trimming at V came to 6 bases and at J to 4 bases, leaving 5 bases not matched to a gene. Germline CDR1 is LNHNV and CDR2 is YYDKDF (reference sequence). Combining the CDR3 with reference TRBV15 and TRBJ2-2 gives the whole variable domain DAMVIQNPRYQVTQFGKPVTLSCSQTLNHNVMYWYQQKSSQAPKLLFHYYDKDFNNEADTPDNFQSRRPNTSFCFLDIRSPGLGDTAMYLCATSGGQGTTGELFFGEGSRLTVL.

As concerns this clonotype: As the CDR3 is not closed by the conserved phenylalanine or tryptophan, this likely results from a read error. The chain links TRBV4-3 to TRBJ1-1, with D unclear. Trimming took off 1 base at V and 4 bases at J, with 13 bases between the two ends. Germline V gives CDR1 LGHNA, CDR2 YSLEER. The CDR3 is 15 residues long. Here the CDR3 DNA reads TGCGCCAGCAGCCAAGCGTTGGGTGCTTTCACTGAAGCTTTCCTT. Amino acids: CASSQALGAFTEAFL.

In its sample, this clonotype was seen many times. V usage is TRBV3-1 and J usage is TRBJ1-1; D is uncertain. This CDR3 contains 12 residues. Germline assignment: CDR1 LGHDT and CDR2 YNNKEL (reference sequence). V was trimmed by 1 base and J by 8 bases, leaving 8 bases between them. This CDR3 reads CASSQVGNEAFF. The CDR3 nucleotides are TGTGCCAGCAGCCAAGTAGGTAACGAAGCTTTCTTT. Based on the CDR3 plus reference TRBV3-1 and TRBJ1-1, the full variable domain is DTAVSQTPKYLVTQMGNDKSIKCEQNLGHDTMYWYKQDSKKFLKIMFSYNNKELIINETVPNRFSPKSPDKAHLNLHINSLELGDSAVYFCASSQVGNEAFFGQGTRLTVV.

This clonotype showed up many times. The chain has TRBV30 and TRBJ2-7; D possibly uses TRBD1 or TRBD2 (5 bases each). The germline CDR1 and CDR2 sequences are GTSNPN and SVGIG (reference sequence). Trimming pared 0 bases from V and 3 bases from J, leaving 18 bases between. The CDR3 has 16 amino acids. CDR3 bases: TGTGCCTGGAGTGTCCTAGCACTGGGACGGGGCTACGAGCAGTACTTC. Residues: CAWSVLALGRGYEQYF.

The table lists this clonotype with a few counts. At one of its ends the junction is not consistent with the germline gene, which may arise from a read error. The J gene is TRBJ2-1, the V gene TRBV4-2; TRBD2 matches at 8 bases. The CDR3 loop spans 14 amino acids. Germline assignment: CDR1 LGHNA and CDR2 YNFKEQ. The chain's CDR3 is CASNQRGGGNEQFF. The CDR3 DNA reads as TGTGCCAGCAACCAACGGGGGGGGGGCAATGAGCAGTTCTTC.

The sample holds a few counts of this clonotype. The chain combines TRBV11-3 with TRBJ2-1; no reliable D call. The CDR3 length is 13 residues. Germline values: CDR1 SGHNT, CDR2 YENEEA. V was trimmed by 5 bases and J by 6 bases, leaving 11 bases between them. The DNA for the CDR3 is TGTGCCAGCAGCGCGTACTGGGGCAATGAGCAGTTCTTC. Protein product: CASSAYWGNEQFF.

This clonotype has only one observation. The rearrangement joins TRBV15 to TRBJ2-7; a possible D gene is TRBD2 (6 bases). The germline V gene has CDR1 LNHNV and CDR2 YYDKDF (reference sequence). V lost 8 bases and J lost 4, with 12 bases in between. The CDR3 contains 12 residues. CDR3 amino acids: CATPRGRYEQYF. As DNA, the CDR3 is TGTGCCACCCCTCGGGGGAGGTACGAGCAGTACTTC.

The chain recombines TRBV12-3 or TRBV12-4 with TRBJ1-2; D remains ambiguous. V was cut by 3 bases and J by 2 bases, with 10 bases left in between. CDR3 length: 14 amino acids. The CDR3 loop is CASSFDGRNYGYTF. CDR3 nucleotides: TGTGCCAGCAGTTTTGATGGACGGAACTATGGCTACACCTTC.

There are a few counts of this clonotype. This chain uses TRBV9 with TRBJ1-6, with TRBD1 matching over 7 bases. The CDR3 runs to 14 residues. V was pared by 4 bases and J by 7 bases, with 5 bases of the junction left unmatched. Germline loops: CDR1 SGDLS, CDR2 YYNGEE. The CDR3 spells CASSPRDRNSPLHF. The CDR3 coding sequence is TGTGCCAGCAGCCCACGGGACAGAAATTCACCCCTCCACTTT.

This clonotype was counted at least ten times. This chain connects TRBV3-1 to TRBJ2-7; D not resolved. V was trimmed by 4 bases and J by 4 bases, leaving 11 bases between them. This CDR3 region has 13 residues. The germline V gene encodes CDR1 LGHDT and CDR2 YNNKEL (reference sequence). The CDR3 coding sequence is TGTGCCAGCAGCCGGGAAGTGTATTACGAGCAGTACTTC. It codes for CASSREVYYEQYF.

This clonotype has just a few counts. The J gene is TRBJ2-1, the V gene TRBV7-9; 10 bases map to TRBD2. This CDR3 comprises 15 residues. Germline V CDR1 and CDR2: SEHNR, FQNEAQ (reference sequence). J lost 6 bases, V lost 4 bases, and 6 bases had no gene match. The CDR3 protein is CASSSSGRAFNEQFF. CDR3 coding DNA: TGTGCCAGCAGCTCAAGCGGGAGGGCCTTCAATGAGCAGTTCTTC.

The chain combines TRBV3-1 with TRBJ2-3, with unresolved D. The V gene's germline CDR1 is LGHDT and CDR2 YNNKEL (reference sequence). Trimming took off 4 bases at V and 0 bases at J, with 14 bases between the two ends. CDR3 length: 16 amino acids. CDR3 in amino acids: CASSRSSRSSTDTQYF. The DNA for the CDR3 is TGTGCCAGCAGCCGGAGCAGCCGGTCTAGCACAGATACGCAGTATTTT.

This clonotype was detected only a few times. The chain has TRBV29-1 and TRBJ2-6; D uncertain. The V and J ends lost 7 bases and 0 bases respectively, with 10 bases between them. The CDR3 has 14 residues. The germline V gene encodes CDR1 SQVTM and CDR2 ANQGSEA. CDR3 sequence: CSALDGSGANVLTF. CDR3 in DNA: TGCAGCGCCCTGGACGGCTCTGGGGCCAACGTCCTGACTTTC.